This T cell receptor beta chain was identified during a study of CD8+ T cells in alopecia areata. Reverse transcribed after extraction, RNA yielded cDNA as the sequencing template. Profiled with immunoSEQ multiplex PCR; TCRdb holds only in-frame clones, not every one. The sample lists hundreds of thousands of clones; less than 45% were seen once. Trimming took off 6 bases at V and 5 bases at J, with 19 bases between the two ends. The CDR3 covers 15 residues. CDR1 is SGHTA, CDR2 FQGNSA, per germline. Regarding treatment: oral pan-JAK inhibitor, 5-10 mg twice daily. This specimen consisted of CD4+ T cells sorted from blood, obtained between weeks 30 and 35, from a patient treated with tofacitinib. The gene calls are TRBV7-2 and TRBJ2-5; D is uncertain. The sequence was obtained from a human donor with alopecia areata. The CDR3 loop reads CASSPTPLPAETQYF. In DNA form, the CDR3 reads TGTGCCAGCAGTCCGACGCCACTCCCGGCGGAGACCCAGTACTTC.